This section outlines one T cell receptor (beta chain) sequence together with its context. The antigen is not known. The PCR made use of 60 Vbeta and 13 Jbeta primers. Generated by immunoSEQ multiplex PCR, the TCRdb table keeps only in-frame clones and is missing some. The table includes approximately 220,000 clones, 75% to 80% detected once. These data are taken from a study of cytomegalovirus exposure and HLA in healthy donors. Study-wide findings and caveats: Apart from CMV serostatus, no immune exposure information was available. A later analysis found most CMV-associated TCR beta chains apparently HLA-restricted.

Although they were nominally healthy when sampled, donors likely had unrecorded immune exposures. J gave up 4 bases and V 2 bases, and 4 bases lay outside the gene matches. The CDR3 is made up of 14 amino acids. Per the germline V gene, CDR1 is SGHRS and CDR2 is YFSETQ. The origin of this receptor is a male donor in good health and CMV-seronegative. The chain combines TRBV5-1 with TRBJ2-3; the match to TRBD2 covers 7 bases. Sequences were obtained from PBMCs. CDR3: CASSFGLVADTQYF. The CDR3 DNA reads as TGCGCCAGCAGCTTCGGACTAGTCGCAGATACGCAGTATTTT.